This passage covers 17 T cell receptor beta chains from one sample sequenced in a study of blood T cells in healthy people across ages. A second PCR, run for roughly 7 to 11 cycles, used a sample-barcoded 5' primer plus a J-beta primer mix. TCRdb used MiXCR to reprocess the 5' RACE reads, holding one entry per CDR3 protein. This sample has hundreds of thousands of distinct CDR3 sequences, with under 30% found just once. The specimen was blood. These receptors were collected from a woman older than 75 in good health.

This clonotype has only a few counts. Since a much larger clone is just one base distant, this may be a read error. V usage is TRBV6-2 or TRBV6-3 and J usage is TRBJ2-5; 8 bases line up with TRBD2. In germline, CDR1 is MNHEY, CDR2 SVGEGT. The CDR3 consists of 15 residues. V lost 7 bases and J lost 11; bases outside the gene matches: 18. The DNA for the CDR3 is TGTGCCAGCAACCCGACGGGGGGGCGGTACAATGAGCAGTACTTC. As protein: CASNPTGGRYNEQYF.

The genes are TRBV5-1 and TRBJ1-2; D is possibly TRBD1 (5 bases). Trimming left V 6 bases short and J 4 bases short, with 16 bases between. The CDR3 runs to 14 residues. Germline V gives CDR1 SGHRS, CDR2 YFSETQ. CDR3 residues: CASNLAGDSYGYTF. CDR3 bases: TGCGCCAGCAACCTGGCGGGGGACTCCTATGGCTACACCTTC. Based on the CDR3 plus reference TRBV5-1 and TRBJ1-2, the full variable domain is KAGVTQTPRYLIKTRGQQVTLSCSPISGHRSVSWYQQTPGQGLQFLFEYFSETQRNKGNFPGRFSGRQFSNSRSEMNVSTLELGDSALYLCASNLAGDSYGYTFGSGTRLTVV.

The chain combines TRBV7-2 with TRBJ2-2; TRBD1 matches at 8 bases. Losses at the gene ends were 0 bases for V and 3 bases for J; bases not matched to a gene: 6. CDR1 is SGHTA, CDR2 FQGNSA, per germline. The CDR3 is 17 amino acids. The CDR3 sequence: CASSLADRDGYTGELFF. CDR3 DNA sequence: TGTGCCAGCAGCTTAGCGGACAGGGATGGCTACACCGGGGAGCTGTTTTTT.

The chain links TRBV7-8 to TRBJ2-1; D is ambiguous. The CDR3 spans 14 residues. Looked up from germline, CDR1 is SGHVS and CDR2 is FQNEAQ. V gave up 4 bases and J gave up 2 bases, with 9 bases separating them. CDR3 protein: CASSSGSAYNEQFF. In nucleotides, the CDR3 is TGTGCCAGCAGCTCAGGATCGGCCTACAATGAGCAGTTCTTC.

Ten or more counts support this clonotype. The CDR3 spells CASSSSRVALAGAQETQYF. The CDR3 region has the DNA TGTGCCAGCAGCTCAAGCCGGGTAGCGCTAGCGGGCGCCCAAGAGACCCAGTACTTC. This chain connects TRBV7-2 to TRBJ2-5; 8 bases align to TRBD2. J lost 1 base, V lost 4 bases, and 17 bases had no gene match. Germline V gene data show CDR1 as SGHTA and CDR2 as FQGNSA. This CDR3 region has 19 residues.

With respect to this clonotype: It may be a read error: a sequence one base away is much more abundant. The chain recombines TRBV20-1 with TRBJ2-3; weak D call: TRBD1 (5 bases). Germline lookup yields CDR1 DFQATT and CDR2 SNEGSKA (reference sequence). This CDR3 has 16 amino acids. Deletions cut 3 bases from V and 6 bases from J, with 22 bases between. CDR3 in amino acids: CSARPGRGRTLDTQYF. CDR3 nucleotide sequence: TGCAGTGCTAGGCCAGGACGAGGACGGACATTGGATACGCAGTATTTT.

This clonotype was seen repeatedly, ten times or more. This sequence joins TRBV3-1 and TRBJ2-5, with TRBD1 matching over 11 bases. The CDR3 contains 16 residues. Germline loops: CDR1 LGHDT, CDR2 YNNKEL (reference sequence). Germline trimming cut 1 base from V and 4 bases from J; bases unmatched to any gene: 5. CDR3 coding DNA: TGTGCCAGCAGCCAAGGGGGACAGGGGGAAGGAGAGACCCAGTACTTC. Its translation: CASSQGGQGEGETQYF.

This clonotype was counted ten times or more. The V gene is TRBV25-1, the J gene TRBJ2-5, with a weak D call TRBD2 (7 bases). Trimming removed 3 bases at V and 2 bases at J, with 16 bases between. CDR3 length: 16 residues. The V gene's germline CDR1 is MGHDK and CDR2 SYGVNS. CDR3 amino acids: CASSEGGGLVQETQYF. The CDR3 DNA follows: TGTGCCAGCAGTGAGGGGGGGGGGCTAGTTCAAGAGACCCAGTACTTC.

Regarding this clonotype: A much larger clone sits a single nucleotide away, making a read error possible. The chain combines TRBV7-2 with TRBJ2-4, with TRBD1 as a possible D gene (5 bases). Matching the DNA end better, TRBJ2-5 makes the J call doubtful. The CDR3 runs 15 residues. The germline gives CDR1 SGHTA, CDR2 FQGNSA. The CDR3 reads CASSLTSRVGETQYF. The CDR3 DNA follows: TGTGCCAGCAGCTTAACAAGCAGGGTAGGGGAGACCCAGTACTTC.

V and J are TRBV28 and TRBJ2-1; D could derive from TRBD1 or TRBD2 (5 bases each). Germline V gene lookup returns CDR1 MDHEN and CDR2 SYDVKM. V was shortened by 3 bases and J by 8 bases, with 11 bases between the two germline ends. CDR3 length: 13 residues. CDR3 amino acids: CASSFPGTDEQFF. The CDR3 DNA is TGTGCCAGCAGTTTTCCGGGGACGGATGAGCAGTTCTTC.

This clonotype was seen a few times. Just one base apart from a much larger clone, this may be a read error. The chain employs TRBV7-2 and TRBJ2-7; D tentatively fits TRBD1 or TRBD2 (5 bases each). The CDR3 has 14 residues. Germline V gene data show CDR1 as SGHTA and CDR2 as FQGNSA. Trimming pared 5 bases from V and 7 bases from J, leaving 18 bases between. Here the CDR3 DNA reads TGTGCCAGCAGCCCCAGGGCAGGGACCAATGAGCAGTACTTC. Encoded protein: CASSPRAGTNEQYF.

This clonotype was recorded only once. This chain uses TRBV7-2 with TRBJ1-1; D might be TRBD1 (6 bases). The CDR3 loop spans 15 amino acids. V lost 5 bases, J lost 4 bases, and 17 bases lay in between. Germline-derived CDR1 and CDR2 are SGHTA and FQGNSA. The CDR3 reads CASSRRGGQGTEAFF. The CDR3 DNA sequence: TGTGCCAGCAGCAGGCGGGGGGGGCAGGGCACTGAAGCTTTCTTT.

A note on this clonotype: It may be a read error: a sequence one base away is much more abundant. The gene calls are TRBV11-2 and TRBJ2-3, with D perhaps given as TRBD1 or TRBD2 (6 bases each). The V end lost 1 base, the J end lost 2 bases, and 13 bases lay between the germline ends. Per the germline V gene, CDR1 is SGHAT and CDR2 is FQNNGV. CDR3 length equals 16 residues. The CDR3 is CASSLGGAPPTDTQYF. For the CDR3, the DNA is TGTGCCAGCAGCTTAGGGGGGGCCCCTCCCACAGATACGCAGTATTTT.

This clonotype was counted at least ten times. This rearrangement joins TRBV27 to TRBJ2-4; the D gene is possibly TRBD2 (6 bases). This CDR3 contains 16 residues. The V end lost 7 bases, the J end lost 0 bases, and 16 bases lay between the germline ends. The V gene's germline CDR1 is MNHEY and CDR2 SMNVEV (reference sequence). CDR3 protein: CASTPGGPQAKNIQYF. For the CDR3, the DNA is TGTGCCAGCACACCTGGAGGGCCCCAAGCCAAAAACATTCAGTACTTC.

The sample holds a few counts of this clonotype. The V call is TRBV2, the J call TRBJ2-5; D remains ambiguous. The CDR3 is 13 amino acids. Trimming removed 5 bases from V and 4 bases from J, with 11 bases in between. CDR1 and CDR2 from the germline V gene are SNHLY and FYNNEI. CDR3 nucleotide sequence: TGTGCCAGCAGTATCCGGGTTAGAGAGACCCAGTACTTC. It specifies CASSIRVRETQYF.

The chain recombines TRBV6-6 with TRBJ1-2; D ambiguous. The CDR3 has 15 amino acids. The germline V gene encodes CDR1 MNHNY and CDR2 SVGAGI (reference sequence). V lost 4 bases to trimming and J lost 5 bases, with 17 bases between them. The CDR3 is CASSCSREGGYGYTF. Here the CDR3 DNA reads TGTGCCAGCAGTTGCTCAAGGGAGGGAGGGTATGGCTACACCTTC.

The chain's CDR3 is CASRKSGTGSRGSSPLHF. CDR3 DNA: TGTGCCAGCAGAAAATCCGGGACAGGGTCGAGAGGCAGTTCACCCCTCCACTTT. This sequence joins TRBV6-2 or TRBV6-3 and TRBJ1-6, with 9 bases lining up with TRBD1. Germline lookup yields CDR1 MNHEY and CDR2 SVGEGT. This CDR3 is 18 amino acids long. Losses at the gene ends were 6 bases for V and 9 bases for J; bases not matched to a gene: 18.